Given below is one TCR beta chain in context. Its specificity is not known. CDR3 length: 14 amino acids. The ends were cut back, 1 base at V and 5 bases at J, with 12 bases in the middle. Germline V CDR1 and CDR2: SGHAT, FQNNGV. TCRdb used MiXCR to reprocess the reads, holding one entry per CDR3 protein. Here the sample spans more than 35,000 distinct CDR3 sequences, over 50% being singletons. The data originate from a study of T cell repertoires in cytomegalovirus infection. The wider study: Well-studied HLA-B-restricted CMV epitopes were used in the study alongside recently identified HLA-C-restricted ones. Shared public TCR beta signatures pointed to both CMV infection and a matching HLA type.

Study-wide points: The ex vivo response was dominated by HLA-C-restricted CMV-specific TCR beta clonotypes. People with CMV and the relevant HLA were identified by cumulative public TCR beta family frequency.

The sequences come from CD8+ T cells from cultured PBMCs, collected from culture after CMV antigen stimulation. V usage is TRBV11-2 and J usage is TRBJ2-7; weak D call: TRBD1 (5 bases). The clonotype originates from a human donor in good health (CMV status not recorded). Some clones in this sample may be carry-over from other donors' samples. The CDR3 DNA reads TGTGCCAGCAGCTTAGCGGACACCCGCGACGAGCAGTACTTC. Translation: CASSLADTRDEQYF.